The source of this T cell receptor (beta chain) is a study of control samples from healthy donors and cancer patients. Trimming took 0 bases from V and 0 from J, leaving 10 bases between them. This CDR3 region has 16 residues. Germline lookup yields CDR1 SGHNT and CDR2 YYREEE (reference sequence). Here immunoSEQ multiplex PCR was the method, and the copy in TCRdb shows in-frame clones only, minus some. The data hold about 35,000 clones, with roughly 92% observed a single time. This receptor was taken from a man aged 40-49 years with colorectal cancer. The V call is TRBV5-4, the J call TRBJ2-4; D gene ambiguous. Input material: PBMCs. The CDR3 DNA reads as TGTGCCAGCAGCTTGGGAGGAACAGAAGCCAAAAACATTCAGTACTTC. Amino acid sequence: CASSLGGTEAKNIQYF.